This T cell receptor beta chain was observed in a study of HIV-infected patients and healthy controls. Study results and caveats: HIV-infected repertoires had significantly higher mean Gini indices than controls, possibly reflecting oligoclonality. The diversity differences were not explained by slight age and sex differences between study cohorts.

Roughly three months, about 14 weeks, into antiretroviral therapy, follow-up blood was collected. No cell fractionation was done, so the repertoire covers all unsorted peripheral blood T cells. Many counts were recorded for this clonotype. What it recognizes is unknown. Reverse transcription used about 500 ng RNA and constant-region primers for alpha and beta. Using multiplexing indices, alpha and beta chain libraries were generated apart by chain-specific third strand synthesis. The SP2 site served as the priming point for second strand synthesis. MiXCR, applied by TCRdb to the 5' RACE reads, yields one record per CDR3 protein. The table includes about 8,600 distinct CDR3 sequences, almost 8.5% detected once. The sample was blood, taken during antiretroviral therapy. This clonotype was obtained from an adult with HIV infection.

CDR3 sequence: CASSDLRRGGSYNEQFF. The CDR3 bases are TGCGCCAGCAGTGATTTGAGACGGGGGGGCTCCTACAATGAGCAGTTCTTC. The chain couples TRBV10-1 to TRBJ2-1; 8 bases agree with TRBD2. CDR1 is WNHNN, CDR2 SYGVQD, per germline (reference sequence). J gave up 0 bases and V 3 bases, and 7 bases lay outside the gene matches. The CDR3 runs 17 residues.